These 21 T cell receptor beta chains originate from one sample sequenced in a study of control samples from healthy donors and cancer patients. Some clones are missing from TCRdb's copy, which holds only in-frame ones; the method was immunoSEQ multiplex PCR. The table records fewer than 20,000 clones, 80% to 85% of them present only once. Sequenced material: PBMCs. The receptor set was obtained from a woman between 70 and 85 years old with lung cancer.

The chain has TRBV11-2 and TRBJ2-7; 9 bases line up with TRBD1. In germline, CDR1 is SGHAT, CDR2 FQNNGV. After removal of 5 bases from V and 5 bases from J, the junction contained 10 bases not matched to a gene. CDR3 length equals 15 residues. This CDR3 reads CASSRSGTGWNEQYF. In nucleotides, the CDR3 is TGTGCCAGCAGCCGATCAGGGACAGGGTGGAACGAGCAGTACTTC.

A word on this clone: The same CDR3 is also encoded by other DNA sequences in this sample. J is TRBJ1-2 and V is TRBV7-9; D possibly corresponds to TRBD1 (6 bases). There are 15 residues in the CDR3. With 6 bases removed from V and 4 bases from J, the gap between germline ends came to 18 bases. CDR1 SEHNR and CDR2 FQNEAQ come from the germline V gene (reference sequence). The CDR3 bases are TGTGCCAGCAGTCCGTCCCAGGGGCCCGTCTATGGCTACACCTTC. This gives the protein CASSPSQGPVYGYTF.

The genes are TRBV28 and TRBJ2-2; TRBD2 matches 9 bases. Germline lookup yields CDR1 MDHEN and CDR2 SYDVKM. With 6 bases clipped from V and 5 bases from J, the junction kept 7 bases outside the gene matches. The CDR3 runs 15 residues. CDR3 region: CASRGSGSSTGELFF. The CDR3 coding sequence is TGTGCCAGCAGGGGTAGCGGGAGTAGTACCGGGGAGCTGTTTTTT.

The chain carries TRBV30 and TRBJ2-7, with TRBD2 matching 16 bases. The CDR3 extends over 16 amino acids. Germline-derived CDR1 and CDR2 are GTSNPN and SVGIG (reference sequence). The CDR3 reads CAHRGTSGRDSYEQYF. The DNA of the CDR3 is TGTGCTCACAGGGGGACTAGCGGGAGGGACTCCTACGAGCAGTACTTC.

J is TRBJ2-1 and V is TRBV6-5; D is ambiguous. This CDR3 comprises 15 residues. Germline V gene lookup returns CDR1 MNHEY and CDR2 SVGAGI. Trimming stripped 4 bases from V and 2 bases from J, with 12 bases between. CDR3 in DNA: TGTGCCAGCAGTTCGGCCAGGTCCGCCTACAATGAGCAGTTCTTC. Translating it yields CASSSARSAYNEQFF.

The chain employs TRBV19 and TRBJ2-1, with TRBD1 matching over 8 bases. The CDR3 runs to 15 residues. After removal of 5 bases from V and 6 bases from J, the junction contained 9 bases not matched to a gene. Germline assignment: CDR1 LNHDA and CDR2 SQIVND (reference sequence). The CDR3 reads CASSAGGLKGNEQFF. For the CDR3, the DNA is TGTGCCAGTAGTGCAGGGGGCCTAAAGGGCAATGAGCAGTTCTTC.

The V and J genes are TRBV27 and TRBJ1-3; D possibly corresponds to TRBD1 (5 bases). CDR3 length equals 14 residues. Germline loops: CDR1 MNHEY, CDR2 SMNVEV (reference sequence). Deletions cut 0 bases from V and 2 bases from J, with 5 bases between. The CDR3 bases are TGTGCCAGCAGTTTATCAGGGGCTGGAAACACCATATATTTT. This sequence encodes CASSLSGAGNTIYF.

The rearrangement joins TRBV30 to TRBJ2-1; D is ambiguous. Trimming removed 3 bases from V and 0 bases from J, with 9 bases in between. The V gene's germline CDR1 is GTSNPN and CDR2 SVGIG (reference sequence). CDR3 length equals 14 residues. In DNA, the CDR3 is TGTGCCTGGAGGGGTGTGAGCTCCTACAATGAGCAGTTCTTC. It translates to CAWRGVSSYNEQFF.

The chain combines TRBV5-1 with TRBJ1-6, with TRBD1 matching over 7 bases. Trimming at V came to 7 bases and at J to 5 bases, leaving 9 bases not matched to a gene. Germline V gives CDR1 SGHRS, CDR2 YFSETQ. This CDR3 is 15 amino acids long. The CDR3 sequence is CASGPGDSNNSPLHF. CDR3 DNA: TGCGCCAGCGGACCGGGGGACAGCAATAATTCACCCCTCCACTTT. The full variable domain, its missing parts supplied by reference TRBV5-1 and TRBJ1-6, is KAGVTQTPRYLIKTRGQQVTLSCSPISGHRSVSWYQQTPGQGLQFLFEYFSETQRNKGNFPGRFSGRQFSNSRSEMNVSTLELGDSALYLCASGPGDSNNSPLHFGNGTRLTVT.

The CDR3 loop is CASSATSGLGTDTQYF. The CDR3 DNA is TGTGCCAGCAGCGCAACTAGCGGGTTGGGCACAGATACGCAGTATTTT. The chain recombines TRBV7-2 with TRBJ2-3; 9 bases map to TRBD2. The CDR3 spans 16 residues. Germline CDR1 and CDR2: SGHTA and FQGNSA. With V trimmed by 5 bases and J by 1 base, 7 bases remained unmatched.

CDR3 in amino acids: CASSLSSTNEKLFF. DNA for the CDR3: TGTGCCAGCAGCTTGTCCAGTACTAATGAAAAACTGTTTTTT. J is TRBJ1-4 and V is TRBV5-5; D gene ambiguous. Trimming took 1 base from V and 2 from J, leaving 6 bases between them. The CDR3 consists of 14 residues. Germline CDR1 is SGHKS and CDR2 is YYEKEE (reference sequence).

The chain employs TRBV10-3 and TRBJ2-2, with D tentatively TRBD1 or TRBD2 (5 bases each). The CDR3 has 16 residues. Trimming removed 0 bases at V and 4 bases at J, with 12 bases between. CDR1 and CDR2 from the germline V gene are ENHRY and SYGVKD. CDR3 amino acids: CAISESVRGSTGELFF. In nucleotides, the CDR3 is TGTGCCATCAGTGAGTCGGTCCGGGGCAGCACCGGGGAGCTGTTTTTT.

V is TRBV4-1 and J is TRBJ2-3; D perhaps matches TRBD1 (5 bases). Trimming pared 0 bases from V and 1 base from J, leaving 17 bases between. There are 18 residues in the CDR3. Germline-derived CDR1 and CDR2 are MGHRA and YSYEKL. The CDR3 DNA sequence: TGCGCCAGCAGCCAAGAATCGCAGGGATGGGAAGGCACAGATACGCAGTATTTT. Translation: CASSQESQGWEGTDTQYF.

V is TRBV7-9 and J is TRBJ2-7; 7 positions agree with TRBD2. Unmatched junction bases numbered 16, after V lost 3 bases and J lost 5 bases. The length of the CDR3 is 17 residues. CDR1 and CDR2 (germline): SEHNR, FQNEAQ (reference sequence). This CDR3 reads CASSFRRGRELKDEQYF. In DNA, the CDR3 is TGTGCCAGCAGCTTTCGCCGAGGGCGGGAGCTGAAAGACGAGCAGTACTTC.

CDR3 in DNA: TGTGCCAGCAGCTTGGATCAGGGTCCGGGCACTGAAGCTTTCTTT. Protein sequence: CASSLDQGPGTEAFF. The chain joins TRBV5-6 to TRBJ1-1, with a tentative D call TRBD1 (5 bases). CDR1 is SGHDT and CDR2 is YYEEEE in the germline V gene. The CDR3 spans 15 residues. With 0 bases removed from V and 4 bases from J, the gap between germline ends came to 13 bases.

The V gene is TRBV5-1, the J gene TRBJ2-3; 15 nucleotides align to TRBD2. V gave up 3 bases and J gave up 3 bases; unmatched junction bases: 8. The CDR3 spans 18 residues. CDR1 is SGHRS and CDR2 is YFSETQ in the germline V gene. This chain's CDR3 is CASSYGLAGGPGTDTQYF. The CDR3 region has the DNA TGCGCCAGCAGCTATGGACTAGCGGGAGGGCCAGGGACAGATACGCAGTATTTT.

This clone was detected a few times. V is TRBV30 and J is TRBJ1-5; no definite D call. CDR1 GTSNPN and CDR2 SVGIG come from the germline V gene (reference sequence). This CDR3 has 14 amino acids. V lost 0 bases to trimming and J lost 2 bases, with 8 bases between them. In nucleotides, the CDR3 is TGTGCCTGGAGTGTACCGGGAGGCAATCAGCCCCAGCATTTT. It translates to CAWSVPGGNQPQHF.

The gene calls are TRBV4-3 and TRBJ1-2; the D is unclear. The CDR3 has 13 amino acids. The germline V and J ends were trimmed by 0 bases and 8 bases, with 10 bases remaining between them. Germline CDR1 reads LGHNA; CDR2 reads YSLEER. The CDR3 sequence is CASSQDEGRGYTF. CDR3 nucleotide sequence: TGCGCCAGCAGCCAAGATGAGGGTAGGGGCTACACCTTC.

The chain uses TRBV24-1 and TRBJ2-1, with D perhaps being TRBD1 or TRBD2 (5 bases each). Trimming stripped 6 bases from V and 1 base from J, with 21 bases between. This CDR3 is 18 amino acids long. CDR1 is KGHDR and CDR2 is SFDVKD in the germline V gene. CDR3 DNA sequence: TGTGCCACCAGTCAGGGACGGACACTTGTGGAGTCCTACAATGAGCAGTTCTTC. Translating gives CATSQGRTLVESYNEQFF.

J is TRBJ2-1 and V is TRBV29-1; 8 bases fit TRBD1. The V gene end was trimmed by 4 bases and the J gene end by 2 bases; junction bases not matched to a gene: 4. Germline assignment: CDR1 SQVTM and CDR2 ANQGSEA. The CDR3 totals 14 residues. The CDR3 spells CSVGGQGTYNEQFF. The CDR3 nucleotides are TGCAGCGTTGGCGGACAGGGAACCTACAATGAGCAGTTCTTC.

The gene calls are TRBV7-8 and TRBJ1-5; D ambiguous. V dropped 0 bases and J dropped 5 bases, with 8 bases sitting between them. This CDR3 is built from 14 residues. CDR1 and CDR2 from the germline V gene are SGHVS and FQNEAQ. CDR3 nucleotides: TGTGCCAGCAGCTTAGCGTTTGGGTATCAGCCCCAGCATTTT. Protein: CASSLAFGYQPQHF.